The entry below describes one T cell receptor (beta chain). What it binds is not known. These data originate in a study of cytomegalovirus exposure and HLA in healthy donors. Regarding the study as a whole: Some TCR beta chains (164 of them) were listed as cytomegalovirus-associated.

The study ran its PCR with 60 Vbeta and 13 Jbeta primers. Sequencing was performed with immunoSEQ multiplex PCR; in TCRdb, only in-frame clones are kept and a portion is missing. The table lists about 120,000 clones, over 65% of them singletons, with about 5% in the top ten. CDR1 is MNHEY and CDR2 is SMNVEV in the germline V gene (reference sequence). The trim removed 2 bases at V and 4 bases at J, leaving 10 bases unmatched. The CDR3 contains 19 residues. V usage is TRBV27 and J usage is TRBJ2-1; 14 nucleotides align to TRBD2. The TCR originated in a woman under 40 in good health and CMV-seropositive. The specimen sequenced was PBMCs. The CDR3: CASSLVGTSGSWLYNEQFF. The DNA for the CDR3 is TGTGCCAGCAGTTTAGTCGGGACTAGCGGGAGCTGGTTGTACAATGAGCAGTTCTTC.